Listed below are T cell receptor beta chains from one sample, sequenced in a study of human T cells and chemical hapten exposure. Each CDR3 protein gets one entry after TCRdb re-called the RACE reads with MiXCR. Among just over 80,000 distinct CDR3 sequences listed, around 11% were seen once. This specimen consisted of whole blood, obtained in connection with sensitization to the hapten diphenylcyclopropenone (DPC). The receptors shown here come from a woman in her forties or fifties with alopecia areata. Some clones in this sample may be carry-over from other donors' samples. Both conserved end residues are part of each CDR3. D genes are given only for firm matches. A row's size may be missing; if present it is once, few, many or a size class.

V	size	D	J	DNA	CDR3
TRBV7-3	many	TRBD2	TRBJ2-3	TGTGCCAGCAGCCCAGGACTAGCGGAAGATACGCAGTATTTT	CASSPGLAEDTQYF
TRBV7-9	many	TRBD1	TRBJ1-1	TGTGCCAGCAGCCCAGATACAGGGGGTGGGACTGAAGCTTTCTTT	CASSPDTGGGTEAFF
TRBV7-3	NA	NA	TRBJ2-2	TGTGCCAGCAGCTCAAGACTAATCACCGGGGAGCTGTTTTTT	CASSSRLITGELFF
TRBV2	many	NA	TRBJ2-7	TGTGCCAGCAGTGAACGAGGCGAGCAGTACTTC	CASSERGEQYF
TRBV20-1	many	NA	TRBJ1-5	TGCAGTGCGCCACGGGGTGGGAGCAATCAGCCCCAGCATTTT	CSAPRGGSNQPQHF
TRBV9	many	NA	TRBJ1-5	TGTGCCAGCAGCCTCACGGACACACGCAATCAGCCCCAGCATTTT	CASSLTDTRNQPQHF
TRBV30	few	NA	TRBJ2-7	TGTGCCTGGACCCCCCTTACCTCCTACGAGCAGTACTTC	CAWTPLTSYEQYF
TRBV28	few	NA	TRBJ2-2	TGTGCCAGCGACGACGAGAGGGGGGCGCAGCGCACCGGGGAGCTGTTTTTT	CASDDERGAQRTGELFF
TRBV12-3/TRBV12-4	many	NA	TRBJ2-5	TGTGCCAGCAGCCTGGCCCCCTGGCAAGAGACCCAGTACTTC	CASSLAPWQETQYF
TRBV7-2	few	NA	TRBJ1-2	TGTGCCAGCAGCTTACAGGGCAATAACTATGGCTACACCTTC	CASSLQGNNYGYTF
TRBV18	many	NA	TRBJ1-1	TGTGCCAGCTCACCGGGACAGAACACTGAAGCTTTCTTT	CASSPGQNTEAFF
TRBV7-9	NA	NA	TRBJ2-5	TGTGCCAGCAGCTCCTCGTCAGGTACACTTAGGACCCAGTACTTC	CASSSSSGTLRTQYF
TRBV21-1	many	NA	TRBJ2-2	TGTGCCAGCAGCAAAGAAGCCAGGGGGGGAGCCGGGGAGCTGTTTTTT	CASSKEARGGAGELFF
TRBV6-2/TRBV6-3	few	NA	TRBJ1-1	TGTGCCAGCAGTTACTCGATCGGGGAGACTTTCTTT	CASSYSIGETFF
TRBV6-6	NA	TRBD1	TRBJ2-1	TGTGCCAGCAGTTACTCAGGGGACAGCTCCTACAATGAGCAGTTCTTC	CASSYSGDSSYNEQFF
TRBV4-1	many	TRBD1	TRBJ1-1	TGCGCCAGCAGCCAAGGCAGGGGGCGGCTGAACACTGAAGCTTTCTTT	CASSQGRGRLNTEAFF
TRBV28	few	NA	TRBJ2-1	TGTGCCAGCGGGAGTCCCTACAATGAGCAGTTCTTC	CASGSPYNEQFF
TRBV7-2	once	NA	TRBJ1-5	TGTGCCAGCAGCTTTGGACGCAATCAGCCCCAGCATTTT	CASSFGRNQPQHF
TRBV12-3/TRBV12-4	NA	NA	TRBJ2-3	TGTGCCAGCACCCCCACGGAGGGTACGCAGTATTTT	CASTPTEGTQYF
TRBV11-3	many	TRBD1	TRBJ1-5	TGTGCCAGCAGCTTGAGGGGGCTAGTAAATCAGCCCCAGCATTTT	CASSLRGLVNQPQHF
TRBV18	many	NA	TRBJ2-3	TGTGCCAGCTCCCGGACAGACACAGATACGCAGTATTTT	CASSRTDTDTQYF
TRBV18	many	NA	TRBJ1-1	TGTGCCAGCTCACCAACAGAGAACACTGAAGCTTTCTTT	CASSPTENTEAFF
TRBV6-1	many	NA	TRBJ1-1	TGTGCCAGCAGTGATTGGCTATCAGGGACCACTGAAGCTTTCTTT	CASSDWLSGTTEAFF
TRBV4-3	NA	NA	TRBJ1-1	TGCGCCAGCAGCCAAGAAGGCGGGGGCGGTGAAGCTTTCTTT	CASSQEGGGGEAFF
TRBV6-5	many	TRBD2	TRBJ2-1	TGTGCCAGCAGTTACGCCCAGCTAACTAGCGGGAAAGGCAATGAGCAGTTCTTC	CASSYAQLTSGKGNEQFF
TRBV7-2	few	NA	TRBJ2-7	TGTGCCAGCAGCTTAATAGGCAGGGCGAACGAGCAGTACTTC	CASSLIGRANEQYF
TRBV5-1	NA	NA	TRBJ2-3	TGCGCCAGCAGCCGCTTGAGGGGTAACACAGATACGCAGTATTTT	CASSRLRGNTDTQYF
TRBV7-8	NA	NA	TRBJ2-7	TGTGCCAGCAGCCCGGCGGGTTTGGGAAGCTCCTACGAGCAGTACTTC	CASSPAGLGSSYEQYF
TRBV28	many	NA	TRBJ2-7	TGTGCCAGTGCTACCCGCGTCTACGAGCAGTACTTC	CASATRVYEQYF
TRBV28	NA	NA	TRBJ2-2	TGTGCCAGCATGGCAGGGGTGTCCGGGGAGCTGTTTTTT	CASMAGVSGELFF
TRBV9	many	TRBD2	TRBJ2-1	TGTGCCAGCAGCGTACTAGCGGGAGGCAACAATGAGCAGTTCTTC	CASSVLAGGNNEQFF
TRBV6-1	few	NA	TRBJ1-1	TGTGCCACCAAGGAGGGACCTTTGAACACTGAAGCTTTCTTT	CATKEGPLNTEAFF
TRBV30	few	NA	TRBJ1-2	TGTGCCTGGAGTGTCGGGAGCCTAAACTATGGCTACACCTTC	CAWSVGSLNYGYTF
TRBV9	NA	NA	TRBJ2-3	TGTGCCAGCAGCCCCGGGATTGGGCAGGGAGCAGATACGCAGTATTTT	CASSPGIGQGADTQYF
TRBV24-1	many	NA	TRBJ2-7	TGTGCCACCAGCCGACCCACTCACCCCTACGAGCAGTACTTC	CATSRPTHPYEQYF
TRBV2	few	TRBD1	TRBJ2-1	TGTGCCAGCATCCTGGGACAGGGCTACAATGAGCAGTTCTTC	CASILGQGYNEQFF
TRBV10-1	NA	NA	TRBJ2-3	TGCGCCAGCAGTGAGTCGAGCGGGTACACAGATACGCAGTATTTT	CASSESSGYTDTQYF
TRBV5-1	many	TRBD1	TRBJ2-7	TGCGCCAGCAGCTTAACGGGACAGAGCTACGAGCAGTACTTC	CASSLTGQSYEQYF
TRBV6-2/TRBV6-3	NA	TRBD2	TRBJ2-1	TGTGCCAGCAGCCAGACTAGCGGCTCCTACAATGAGCAGTTCTTC	CASSQTSGSYNEQFF
TRBV7-6	many	NA	TRBJ2-5	TGTGCCAGCAGCTTAAGGGGCGGGGAGACCCAGTACTTC	CASSLRGGETQYF
TRBV6-5	many	NA	TRBJ2-5	TGTGCCAGCAGACCACTGCGGGGGCAGGGGCAAGAGACCCAGTACTTC	CASRPLRGQGQETQYF
TRBV20-1	NA	NA	TRBJ2-7	TGCAGTGCTCGGGACAACACCTACGAGCAGTACTTC	CSARDNTYEQYF
TRBV5-1	many	NA	TRBJ2-1	TGTCTCCGGGTGGACGCGGGGAGTGAGCAGTTCTTC	CLRVDAGSEQFF
TRBV24-1	many	NA	TRBJ2-1	TGTGCCACCAGTGGTAACAAACTGTGGGGAGTGAATGAGCAGTTCTTC	CATSGNKLWGVNEQFF
TRBV3-1	many	NA	TRBJ2-7	TGTGCCAGCAGCCAGAAAGGGGCCTACGAGCAGTACTTC	CASSQKGAYEQYF
TRBV14	NA	NA	TRBJ1-1	TGTGCCAGCAGCCAAAGGAGGGGGGTCACTGAAGCTTTCTTT	CASSQRRGVTEAFF
TRBV5-4	many	NA	TRBJ1-2	TGTGCCAGCAGCGGTGGCGGGGCCAGGGAGAGTGGCTACACCTTC	CASSGGGARESGYTF
TRBV6-5	few	TRBD1	TRBJ1-2	TGTGCCAGCAGTCTGGGGACAGCAAAAAGCTACACCTTC	CASSLGTAKSYTF
TRBV7-3	few	TRBD1	TRBJ2-7	TGTGCCAGCAGCTTAGGGCCCCCGGGACAGGGGTACGAGCAGTACTTC	CASSLGPPGQGYEQYF
TRBV10-3	NA	NA	TRBJ2-1	TGTGCCATCAAGGTGGAGCGGGCTAGCAATGAGCAGTTCTTC	CAIKVERASNEQFF
TRBV27	NA	TRBD1	TRBJ2-7	TGTGCCAGCAGTTCTCCCTTCAGGGACAGCACCTACGAGCAGTACTTC	CASSSPFRDSTYEQYF
TRBV18	NA	TRBD2	TRBJ2-3	TGTGCCAGCTCACCAAATAGACTAGCGGCTAGCACAGATACGCAGTATTTT	CASSPNRLAASTDTQYF
TRBV6-6	NA	NA	TRBJ1-5	TGTGCCAGCAGGGCAGGCGGTCAGCCCCAGCATTTT	CASRAGGQPQHF
TRBV4-2	many	TRBD1	TRBJ2-6	TGTGCCAGCACCAGGGGACAGGGTATGACCAACGTCCTGACTTTC	CASTRGQGMTNVLTF
TRBV20-1	few	NA	TRBJ2-2	TGCAGTGCTAGTAGGACCGGGAAAACCGGGGAGCTGTTTTTT	CSASRTGKTGELFF